The clone carrying this T cell receptor beta chain was seen more than once but under ten times. This CDR3 region has 16 residues. With 4 bases removed from V and 5 bases from J, the gap between germline ends came to 20 bases. Germline CDR1 DFQATT, CDR2 SNEGSKA (reference sequence). These data originate in a study of T cells in Graves' hyperthyroidism and ophthalmopathy. Using RNA transcripts as the source, TCR beta CDR3 regions were amplified. The TCR CDR3 was amplified in a first-round RT-PCR using the HTBI primer set. Each CDR3 protein gets one entry after TCRdb re-called the multiplex PCR reads with MiXCR. The sample lists around 350,000 distinct CDR3 sequences; approximately 19% were seen once. Diagnosing involved the use of clinical symptoms, serum thyroxine and TRAb, thyroid ultrasound and orbital computed tomography.

Sequencing was performed on blood. The origin of this receptor is a woman aged 18-29 years with Graves' hyperthyroidism. The chain combines TRBV20-1 with TRBJ1-4; TRBD1 is a possible D gene (6 bases). DNA of the CDR3: TGCAGTGCTACCGAAACAACGACAGGCCTGAATGAAAAACTGTTTTTT. This sequence encodes CSATETTTGLNEKLFF.